Listed here are 17 T cell receptor beta chains from one sample, sequenced in a study of control samples from healthy donors and cancer patients. Libraries were prepared by immunoSEQ multiplex PCR; TCRdb keeps only in-frame clonotypes and omits some of them. This sample has about 92,000 clones, with almost 85% found just once. Sample: blood. These receptors came from a woman aged 55 to 70 in good health.

As to this clone: Germline is not matched at one junction end, which may reflect a read error. The chain recombines TRBV2 with TRBJ2-7, with 7 bases that match TRBD1. Germline V lookup: CDR1 SNHLY, CDR2 FYNNEI. The CDR3 totals 11 residues. Written as DNA, the CDR3 is TGTGCCAGCAGTGTGATCGGGCAGGGGGTCTTC. This codes for CASSVIGQGVF.

This clone was seen just once. The rearrangement uses TRBV11-3 and TRBJ2-7; 7 bases align to TRBD1. Germline V lookup: CDR1 SGHNT, CDR2 YENEEA. V lost 5 bases, J lost 3 bases, and 10 bases stayed unmatched. The CDR3 has 15 residues. Here the CDR3 reads CASSPSGQVGYEQYF. CDR3 sequence (DNA): TGTGCCAGCAGCCCCAGTGGACAGGTGGGCTACGAGCAGTACTTC.

This chain links TRBV15 with TRBJ1-2, with 10 positions matching TRBD1. V lost 5 bases to trimming and J lost 7 bases; unmatched junction nucleotides: 4. Germline V gives CDR1 LNHNV, CDR2 YYDKDF (reference sequence). There are 13 residues in the CDR3. Here the CDR3 reads CATSDRGLGGYTF. CDR3 in DNA: TGTGCCACCAGCGACAGGGGGCTCGGTGGCTACACCTTC. The whole variable domain, remainder taken from reference TRBV15 and TRBJ1-2, is DAMVIQNPRYQVTQFGKPVTLSCSQTLNHNVMYWYQQKSSQAPKLLFHYYDKDFNNEADTPDNFQSRRPNTSFCFLDIRSPGLGDTAMYLCATSDRGLGGYTFGSGTRLTVV.

A single count supports this clone. CDR3 sequence reads: CASSRTETYEQYF. DNA for the CDR3: TGTGCCAGCTCTCGCACCGAAACCTACGAGCAGTACTTC. This rearrangement joins TRBV18 to TRBJ2-7; D uncertain. Trimming removed 6 bases from V and 2 bases from J, with 11 bases in between. Germline V gene data show CDR1 as KGHSH and CDR2 as LQKENI. The CDR3 runs to 13 residues.

The V and J genes are TRBV18 and TRBJ1-2; TRBD1 matches at 7 bases. Germline V CDR1 and CDR2: KGHSH, LQKENI. The CDR3 extends over 13 amino acids. The V segment lost 6 bases and the J segment 2 bases; nucleotides outside the gene matches: 3. CDR3 sequence reads: CASSQDRNYGYTF. Written as DNA, the CDR3 is TGTGCCAGCTCGCAGGACAGGAACTATGGCTACACCTTC.

V usage is TRBV10-3 and J usage is TRBJ2-1; D is perhaps TRBD1 (7 bases). Deletions cut 6 bases from V and 4 bases from J, with 16 bases between. This CDR3 contains 15 residues. Germline loops: CDR1 ENHRY, CDR2 SYGVKD. The CDR3 DNA sequence: TGTGCCATCAGCGGGACAGCCGGAGGGTACAATGAGCAGTTCTTC. Amino acid sequence: CAISGTAGGYNEQFF.

The gene calls are TRBV11-2 and TRBJ2-7, with D possibly TRBD1 on 5 matching bases. V lost 3 bases, J lost 3 bases, and 12 bases lay in between. The CDR3 is 14 residues long. Looked up from germline, CDR1 is SGHAT and CDR2 is FQNNGV. The DNA of the CDR3 is TGTGCCAGCAGCTTGGGGCAGAGTTTCTACGAGCAGTACTTC. Translation gives CASSLGQSFYEQYF.

This CDR3 reads CASSVQGSGDTQYF. CDR3 DNA: TGTGCCAGCAGCGTTCAGGGTTCAGGAGATACGCAGTATTTT. The chain links TRBV7-9 to TRBJ2-3; tentative D call: TRBD1 (5 bases). Germline loops: CDR1 SEHNR, CDR2 FQNEAQ (reference sequence). Trimming stripped 5 bases from V and 5 bases from J, with 14 bases between. The CDR3 length is 14 residues.

Only one count was recorded for this clone. This chain uses TRBV7-2 with TRBJ2-3, with a possible D match to TRBD2 (5 bases). The germline CDR1 and CDR2 sequences are SGHTA and FQGNSA. The CDR3 loop spans 14 amino acids. Trimming removed 0 bases at V and 2 bases at J, with 6 bases between. CDR3 sequence: CASSLALATDTQYF. As DNA, the CDR3 is TGTGCCAGCAGCTTAGCGCTAGCCACAGATACGCAGTATTTT. Combining the CDR3 with reference TRBV7-2 and TRBJ2-3 gives the whole variable domain GAGVSQSPSNKVTEKGKDVELRCDPISGHTALYWYRQSLGQGLEFLIYFQGNSAPDKSGLPSDRFSAERTGGSVSTLTIQRTQQEDSAVYLCASSLALATDTQYFGPGTRLTVL.

The gene calls are TRBV6-2 or TRBV6-3 and TRBJ1-5; D gene uncertain. CDR3 length equals 14 residues. Trimming shortened V by 4 bases and J by 2 bases, and 9 bases separated the two germline ends. CDR1 is MNHEY, CDR2 SVGEGT, per germline. The CDR3 protein is CASSFKDRNQPQHF. Written as DNA, the CDR3 is TGTGCCAGCAGTTTTAAGGACCGCAATCAGCCCCAGCATTTT.

This clone was observed a few times. The rearrangement uses TRBV19 and TRBJ1-2; D remains unclear. The CDR3 covers 12 residues. Trimming took off 11 bases at V and 0 bases at J, with 10 bases between the two ends. The germline CDR1 and CDR2 sequences are LNHDA and SQIVND (reference sequence). CDR3 region: CASGRTNYGYTF. The CDR3 nucleotides read TGTGCCTCGGGGAGGACTAACTATGGCTACACCTTC.

The V gene is TRBV18, the J gene TRBJ1-4, with a tentative D call TRBD1 (5 bases). V lost 4 bases and J 0 bases, leaving 12 bases between the germline ends. Germline V gene data show CDR1 as KGHSH and CDR2 as LQKENI. CDR3 length: 16 amino acids. CDR3 region: CASSQPDSATNEKLFF. In nucleotides, the CDR3 is TGTGCCAGCTCACAGCCCGACAGCGCAACTAATGAAAAACTGTTTTTT.

This clone appeared once. The CDR3 region is CASSVADRYEQYF. Here the CDR3 DNA reads TGTGCCAGCAGCGTAGCAGACAGATACGAGCAGTACTTC. The chain uses TRBV9 and TRBJ2-7, with D possibly matching TRBD1 (5 bases). In germline, CDR1 is SGDLS, CDR2 YYNGEE. V dropped 0 bases and J dropped 4 bases, with 8 bases sitting between them. This CDR3 is 13 amino acids long.

This chain connects TRBV3-1 (or the pseudogene TRBV3-2) to TRBJ2-7; 13 bases line up with TRBD2. Losses at the gene ends were 4 bases for V and 6 bases for J; bases not matched to a gene: 6. CDR1 is LGHDT and CDR2 is YNNKEL in the germline V gene (reference sequence). CDR3 length: 15 amino acids. CDR3 amino acids: CASSLGLAGVSEQYF. Written as DNA, the CDR3 is TGTGCCAGCAGCCTAGGACTAGCGGGAGTAAGCGAGCAGTACTTC.

This sequence joins TRBV10-2 and TRBJ2-4; D is possibly TRBD2 (5 bases). The CDR3 extends over 18 amino acids. The V gene's germline CDR1 is WSHSY and CDR2 SAAADI. Trimming cost V 3 bases and J 3 bases, with 21 bases left between them. For the CDR3, the DNA is TGCGCCAGCAGTGACTCAAGTCCGGGCCCCGGAGGCAAAAACATTCAGTACTTC. Translation: CASSDSSPGPGGKNIQYF.

This clone was observed a single time. The V call is TRBV2, the J call TRBJ2-4; 9 positions agree with TRBD1. The V gene end was trimmed by 5 bases and the J gene end by 3 bases; junction bases not matched to a gene: 5. The germline V gene encodes CDR1 SNHLY and CDR2 FYNNEI. This CDR3 is built from 15 residues. CDR3 in DNA: TGTGCCAGCAGTAAGACAGGGGGTGTCAAAAACATTCAGTACTTC. It translates to CASSKTGGVKNIQYF.

This clone was seen only a few times. The gene calls are TRBV5-1 and TRBJ2-3, with 7 bases fitting TRBD2. CDR3 size: 16 residues. Germline V gene sequence: CDR1 SGHRS, CDR2 YFSETQ. V trimming: 3 bases; J trimming: 1 base; junction bases outside the gene matches: 8. This CDR3 reads CASSSPSRGGTDTQYF. The DNA for the CDR3 is TGCGCCAGCAGCTCGCCGAGTCGGGGGGGCACAGATACGCAGTATTTT.